Reported below is one T cell receptor (beta chain). Antigen: not known. This entry belongs to a study of siplizumab effects on memory and regulatory T cells. Assays captured about 10^5 TCR templates per sample. Only in-frame clones appear in the TCRdb table, and some are missing; sequencing was by immunoSEQ multiplex PCR. The table has tens of thousands of clones, approximately 84% seen once. V lost 0 bases to trimming and J lost 5 bases, with 6 bases between them. From germline, CDR1 is SGHVS and CDR2 FNYEAQ. The CDR3 has 13 amino acids. General study results and limits: Greater diversity than memory cells seemed evident in naive T cells, which also appeared to be major alloresponse contributors. Unstimulated subsets accounted for the mapping of only a minor share of the clones that were alloreactive.

The chain is built from TRBV7-6 and TRBJ2-3; no firm D call. This clonotype originated in a human donor in good health. Input material: naive CD8+ T cells sorted from blood. The DNA of the CDR3 is TGTGCCAGCAGCTTAGCGGGGATAGATACGCAGTATTTT. The encoded protein is CASSLAGIDTQYF.